This TCR beta chain was identified during a study of cytomegalovirus exposure and HLA in healthy donors. Whole-study results and caveats: Available immune exposure information was restricted to CMV serostatus only. Most CMV-associated TCR beta chains appeared HLA-restricted in a later analysis.

The PCR contained 60 Vbeta and 13 Jbeta primers. Clones were sequenced by immunoSEQ multiplex PCR, and TCRdb holds only the in-frame ones, with some missing. The sample lists 120,000 or so clones; 80% to 85% were seen once. Worth noting for this clone: The antigen remains unidentified. Germline is not matched at one junction end, which may reflect a read error.

The CDR3 spans 18 residues. Germline-derived CDR1 and CDR2 are SEHNR and FQNEAQ (reference sequence). This TCR was recovered from a woman aged 60-70 years in good health and CMV-seropositive. Material: PBMCs. The chain joins TRBV7-9 to TRBJ1-1; 10 bases map to TRBD1. The CDR3 loop reads CSSSSERTGGGSDTEAFF. CDR3 DNA sequence: TGTTCCAGCAGTTCAGAGAGGACAGGGGGAGGGTCGGACACTGAAGCTTTCTTT.